This paragraph reports one T cell receptor (beta chain). Antigen: not known. Per germline, CDR1 MDHEN and CDR2 SYDVKM. The CDR3 covers 16 residues. After removal of 4 bases from V and 5 bases from J, the junction contained 9 bases not matched to a gene. This entry comes from a study of PD-L1 blockade in urothelial cancer. Study-level background: Patients commenced atezolizumab in 2014, and it was given at 1,200 mg intravenously every 3 weeks. At 3 weeks after treatment start (second dose) and again at 6 weeks, blood was analyzed. Regarding the study as a whole: At the 3-week point, tumor-associated blood clones expanded more in durable-benefit patients.

Measured with immunoSEQ multiplex PCR; TCRdb has only the in-frame clones, and not every one. The table has 70,000 to 100,000 clones, roughly 84% seen once; the top ten hold around 2.1%. Time point described: pretreatment peripheral blood. Patients suffered from locally advanced or metastatic urothelial carcinoma. This sequence originates from a man between 60 and 75 years old with urothelial cancer. The input for sequencing was PBMCs, taken around atezolizumab (anti-PD-L1) treatment. The chain employs TRBV28 and TRBJ2-3; 10 nucleotides line up with TRBD2. Here the CDR3 DNA reads TGTGCCAGCAGTTCGGGGCTAGCGGGAGTAGGAGATACGCAGTATTTT. This gives the protein CASSSGLAGVGDTQYF.